This is a list of T cell receptor beta chains from one sample in a study of blood T cells in healthy people across ages. TCRdb ran MiXCR on the 5' RACE reads and lists one entry per CDR3 protein. Among hundreds of thousands of distinct CDR3 sequences listed, over 25% were seen once. This same sample was also part of a study on T cells of mothers and their children.

Specimen: blood. The origin of the receptors is a boy younger than 10 in good health. Each CDR3 is given with its conserved first and last residue. Each record gives: V gene, clone size, D gene, J gene, CDR3 protein, CDR3 DNA. A D gene is named only where the DNA matches it firmly. Expanded clones get a size class; other rows say once, few or many, or leave the size out.

v_gene: TRBV5-5
abundance: few
d_gene: -
j_gene: TRBJ1-4
CDR3aa: CASSVGQVNEKLFF
CDR3nt: TGTGCCAGCAGCGTGGGCCAGGTTAATGAAAAACTGTTTTTT

v_gene: TRBV20-1
abundance: many
d_gene: TRBD2
j_gene: TRBJ2-7
CDR3aa: CSAPRGEWFDEQYF
CDR3nt: TGCAGTGCTCCACGGGGGGAATGGTTCGACGAGCAGTACTTC

v_gene: TRBV20-1
abundance: -
d_gene: TRBD1
j_gene: TRBJ1-5
CDR3aa: CSATGTGDNQPQHF
CDR3nt: TGCAGTGCTACCGGGACAGGCGATAATCAGCCCCAGCATTTT

v_gene: TRBV21-1
abundance: many
d_gene: -
j_gene: TRBJ2-2
CDR3aa: CASSPLTGELFF
CDR3nt: TGTGCCAGCAGCCCGCTTACCGGGGAGCTGTTTTTT

v_gene: TRBV7-2
abundance: -
d_gene: -
j_gene: TRBJ2-1
CDR3aa: CASSLAIHSYNEQFF
CDR3nt: TGTGCCAGCAGCTTAGCGATCCATTCCTACAATGAGCAGTTCTTC

v_gene: TRBV29-1
abundance: once
d_gene: TRBD1
j_gene: TRBJ2-5
CDR3aa: CSVRTGFRTQYF
CDR3nt: TGCAGCGTTCGGACAGGGTTCAGGACCCAGTACTTC

v_gene: TRBV13
abundance: -
d_gene: TRBD2
j_gene: TRBJ2-1
CDR3aa: CASSLGGTSGRKDEQFF
CDR3nt: TGTGCCAGCAGCTTAGGGGGGACTAGCGGGAGGAAGGATGAGCAGTTCTTC

v_gene: TRBV5-1
abundance: few
d_gene: -
j_gene: TRBJ1-1
CDR3aa: CASSPETPTEAFF
CDR3nt: TGCGCCAGCAGCCCCGAAACCCCCACCGAAGCTTTCTTT

v_gene: TRBV10-3
abundance: -
d_gene: -
j_gene: TRBJ1-5
CDR3aa: CAISQGDQPQHF
CDR3nt: TGTGCCATCAGTCAAGGGGATCAGCCCCAGCATTTT

v_gene: TRBV9
abundance: -
d_gene: TRBD2
j_gene: TRBJ2-1
CDR3aa: CASSTRTSGYESSYNEQFF
CDR3nt: TGTGCCAGCAGCACCAGGACTAGCGGGTACGAAAGCTCCTACAATGAGCAGTTCTTC

v_gene: TRBV5-1
abundance: -
d_gene: TRBD1
j_gene: TRBJ1-1
CDR3aa: CASSSSQGSTEAFF
CDR3nt: TGCGCCAGCAGCTCGTCACAGGGGAGCACTGAAGCTTTCTTT

v_gene: TRBV12-3/TRBV12-4
abundance: many
d_gene: -
j_gene: TRBJ1-1
CDR3aa: CASSLGGVGTEAFF
CDR3nt: TGTGCCAGCAGTTTAGGGGGGGTTGGCACTGAAGCTTTCTTT

v_gene: TRBV29-1
abundance: few
d_gene: TRBD1
j_gene: TRBJ2-5
CDR3aa: CSAPGTDQETQYF
CDR3nt: TGCAGCGCCCCCGGGACAGACCAAGAGACCCAGTACTTC

v_gene: TRBV11-2
abundance: few
d_gene: -
j_gene: TRBJ1-1
CDR3aa: CASSLAGSTVTEAFF
CDR3nt: TGTGCCAGCAGCTTAGCCGGATCCACGGTAACTGAAGCTTTCTTT

v_gene: TRBV6-2/TRBV6-3
abundance: -
d_gene: TRBD2
j_gene: TRBJ2-7
CDR3aa: CATRLAGVIYEQYF
CDR3nt: TGTGCGACAAGGCTAGCGGGGGTCATCTACGAGCAGTACTTC

v_gene: TRBV4-3
abundance: -
d_gene: -
j_gene: TRBJ1-1
CDR3aa: CASSQGVLIDTEAFF
CDR3nt: TGCGCCAGCAGCCAGGGGGTTCTAATCGACACTGAAGCTTTCTTT

v_gene: TRBV6-5
abundance: few
d_gene: -
j_gene: TRBJ2-3
CDR3aa: CASSTRVWRDTQYF
CDR3nt: TGTGCCAGCAGTACCAGGGTTTGGCGGGATACGCAGTATTTT

v_gene: TRBV29-1
abundance: once
d_gene: -
j_gene: TRBJ2-3
CDR3aa: CSVATGSGTDTQYF
CDR3nt: TGCAGCGTTGCGACGGGATCGGGCACAGATACGCAGTATTTT

v_gene: TRBV24-1
abundance: -
d_gene: -
j_gene: TRBJ1-2
CDR3aa: CATSDLEAGSDGYTF
CDR3nt: TGTGCCACCAGTGATTTGGAGGCAGGGAGTGACGGCTACACCTTC

v_gene: TRBV5-1
abundance: -
d_gene: TRBD1
j_gene: TRBJ2-7
CDR3aa: CASSSSGQVYEQYF
CDR3nt: TGCGCCAGCAGCTCTTCGGGACAGGTATACGAGCAGTACTTC

v_gene: TRBV6-1
abundance: few
d_gene: TRBD2
j_gene: TRBJ2-5
CDR3aa: CASRPGTSGRIETQYF
CDR3nt: TGTGCCAGCAGGCCGGGGACTAGCGGGAGGATAGAGACCCAGTACTTC

v_gene: TRBV29-1
abundance: few
d_gene: TRBD2
j_gene: TRBJ2-3
CDR3aa: CSVEAVAGKHTDTQYF
CDR3nt: TGCAGCGTTGAAGCGGTAGCGGGAAAACACACAGATACGCAGTATTTT

v_gene: TRBV14
abundance: -
d_gene: -
j_gene: TRBJ1-2
CDR3aa: CASSQDRAASNYGYTF
CDR3nt: TGTGCCAGCAGCCAAGATCGGGCGGCCTCTAACTATGGCTACACCTTC

v_gene: TRBV15
abundance: few
d_gene: -
j_gene: TRBJ2-2
CDR3aa: CATSSNAGGVTGELFF
CDR3nt: TGTGCCACCAGCAGCAATGCGGGTGGAGTAACCGGGGAGCTGTTTTTT

v_gene: TRBV27
abundance: -
d_gene: -
j_gene: TRBJ2-7
CDR3aa: CASSLYQGESYEQYF
CDR3nt: TGTGCCAGCAGTTTATACCAGGGTGAATCCTACGAGCAGTACTTC

v_gene: TRBV6-6
abundance: few
d_gene: TRBD2
j_gene: TRBJ2-3
CDR3aa: CASSQTVGGETQYF
CDR3nt: TGTGCCAGCAGCCAGACGGTTGGGGGGGAGACGCAGTATTTT

v_gene: TRBV27
abundance: few
d_gene: -
j_gene: TRBJ2-7
CDR3aa: CASTSSDSFYEQYF
CDR3nt: TGTGCCAGCACCTCCTCGGACAGCTTTTACGAGCAGTACTTC

v_gene: TRBV7-6
abundance: -
d_gene: -
j_gene: TRBJ2-1
CDR3aa: CASSQTPANEQFF
CDR3nt: TGCGCCAGCAGCCAAACCCCAGCCAATGAGCAGTTCTTC

v_gene: TRBV7-9
abundance: -
d_gene: -
j_gene: TRBJ1-2
CDR3aa: CASSLEGHGYTF
CDR3nt: TGTGCCAGCAGCTTAGAGGGCCATGGCTACACCTTC

v_gene: TRBV7-6
abundance: -
d_gene: -
j_gene: TRBJ1-6
CDR3aa: CASSGRTEPNSPLHF
CDR3nt: TGTGCCAGCAGCGGTAGGACAGAGCCGAATTCACCCCTCCACTTT

v_gene: TRBV30
abundance: -
d_gene: -
j_gene: TRBJ1-1
CDR3aa: CAWGGPEAFF
CDR3nt: TGTGCCTGGGGGGGACCTGAAGCTTTCTTT

v_gene: TRBV5-1
abundance: -
d_gene: TRBD2
j_gene: TRBJ2-7
CDR3aa: CASSRTSGASYEQYF
CDR3nt: TGCGCCAGCAGCCGGACTAGCGGGGCCTCCTACGAGCAGTACTTC

v_gene: TRBV7-8
abundance: few
d_gene: TRBD1
j_gene: TRBJ2-5
CDR3aa: CASSLRQGAGEQYF
CDR3nt: TGTGCCAGCAGCTTAAGACAGGGGGCGGGTGAGCAGTACTTC

v_gene: TRBV7-9
abundance: few
d_gene: -
j_gene: TRBJ2-1
CDR3aa: CASSVRTALRTYEQFF
CDR3nt: TGTGCCAGCAGCGTAAGGACAGCCCTACGGACATATGAGCAGTTCTTC

v_gene: TRBV10-3
abundance: -
d_gene: -
j_gene: TRBJ1-2
CDR3aa: CAIAGGYGYTF
CDR3nt: TGTGCCATCGCCGGGGGATATGGCTACACCTTC

v_gene: TRBV7-6
abundance: -
d_gene: TRBD1
j_gene: TRBJ2-5
CDR3aa: CASSTLQGARATQYF
CDR3nt: TGTGCCAGCAGCACGTTGCAGGGGGCGAGGGCGACCCAGTACTTC

v_gene: TRBV14
abundance: few
d_gene: -
j_gene: TRBJ1-3
CDR3aa: CASSQGTGDPGNTIYF
CDR3nt: TGTGCCAGCAGCCAAGGGACGGGGGACCCTGGAAACACCATATATTTT

v_gene: TRBV7-9
abundance: many
d_gene: TRBD2
j_gene: TRBJ2-5
CDR3aa: CASSLGEGETQYF
CDR3nt: TGTGCCAGCAGCTTAGGGGAGGGAGAGACCCAGTACTTC

v_gene: TRBV3-1
abundance: -
d_gene: -
j_gene: TRBJ2-5
CDR3aa: CASSQVLGSQEETQYF
CDR3nt: TGTGCCAGCAGCCAAGTATTAGGCAGCCAAGAAGAGACCCAGTACTTC

v_gene: TRBV4-1
abundance: -
d_gene: -
j_gene: TRBJ1-1
CDR3aa: CASSQHETSGLGAFF
CDR3nt: TGCGCCAGCAGCCAACATGAGACGAGTGGACTGGGAGCTTTCTTT

v_gene: TRBV3-1
abundance: -
d_gene: -
j_gene: TRBJ2-5
CDR3aa: CASSQALIETQYF
CDR3nt: TGTGCCAGCAGCCAAGCGTTGATTGAGACCCAGTACTTC

v_gene: TRBV29-1
abundance: -
d_gene: TRBD2
j_gene: TRBJ2-5
CDR3aa: CSVGTSGRHQETQYF
CDR3nt: TGCAGCGTTGGGACTAGCGGGAGGCACCAAGAGACCCAGTACTTC

v_gene: TRBV7-9
abundance: -
d_gene: -
j_gene: TRBJ2-7
CDR3aa: CASSLGLDRAYEQYF
CDR3nt: TGTGCCAGCAGCCTGGGCCTGGACAGAGCCTACGAGCAGTACTTC

v_gene: TRBV2
abundance: -
d_gene: -
j_gene: TRBJ1-2
CDR3aa: CASTRRRDGDYGYTF
CDR3nt: TGTGCCAGCACCAGGAGGAGGGATGGGGACTATGGCTACACCTTC

v_gene: TRBV12-3/TRBV12-4
abundance: few
d_gene: -
j_gene: TRBJ1-1
CDR3aa: CASSLSPRSEAFF
CDR3nt: TGTGCCAGCAGTTTAAGTCCGCGCAGTGAAGCTTTCTTT

v_gene: TRBV3-1
abundance: -
d_gene: TRBD2
j_gene: TRBJ2-5
CDR3aa: CASSQTSGKQETQYF
CDR3nt: TGTGCCAGCAGCCAGACTAGCGGGAAACAAGAGACCCAGTACTTC

v_gene: TRBV7-9
abundance: -
d_gene: -
j_gene: TRBJ2-2
CDR3aa: CATQSAANTGELFF
CDR3nt: TGTGCCACCCAGTCGGCCGCGAACACCGGGGAGCTGTTTTTT

v_gene: TRBV6-6
abundance: few
d_gene: TRBD2
j_gene: TRBJ2-7
CDR3aa: CASSYQGTSHEQYF
CDR3nt: TGTGCCAGCAGTTACCAGGGGACTAGTCACGAGCAGTACTTC

v_gene: TRBV10-3
abundance: -
d_gene: TRBD2
j_gene: TRBJ2-5
CDR3aa: CAISARPGLVGETQYF
CDR3nt: TGTGCCATCAGTGCAAGACCGGGACTAGTAGGAGAGACCCAGTACTTC

v_gene: TRBV9
abundance: -
d_gene: TRBD2
j_gene: TRBJ2-3
CDR3aa: CASSAQRLAKNTQYF
CDR3nt: TGTGCCAGCAGCGCACAACGACTAGCTAAGAATACGCAGTATTTT

v_gene: TRBV5-1
abundance: few
d_gene: -
j_gene: TRBJ1-5
CDR3aa: CASSPAGSSNQPQHF
CDR3nt: TGCGCCAGCAGCCCTGCGGGGTCCAGCAATCAGCCCCAGCATTTT

v_gene: TRBV20-1
abundance: -
d_gene: -
j_gene: TRBJ1-4
CDR3aa: CSAYRVEKLFF
CDR3nt: TGCAGTGCTTACAGGGTTGAAAAACTGTTTTTT